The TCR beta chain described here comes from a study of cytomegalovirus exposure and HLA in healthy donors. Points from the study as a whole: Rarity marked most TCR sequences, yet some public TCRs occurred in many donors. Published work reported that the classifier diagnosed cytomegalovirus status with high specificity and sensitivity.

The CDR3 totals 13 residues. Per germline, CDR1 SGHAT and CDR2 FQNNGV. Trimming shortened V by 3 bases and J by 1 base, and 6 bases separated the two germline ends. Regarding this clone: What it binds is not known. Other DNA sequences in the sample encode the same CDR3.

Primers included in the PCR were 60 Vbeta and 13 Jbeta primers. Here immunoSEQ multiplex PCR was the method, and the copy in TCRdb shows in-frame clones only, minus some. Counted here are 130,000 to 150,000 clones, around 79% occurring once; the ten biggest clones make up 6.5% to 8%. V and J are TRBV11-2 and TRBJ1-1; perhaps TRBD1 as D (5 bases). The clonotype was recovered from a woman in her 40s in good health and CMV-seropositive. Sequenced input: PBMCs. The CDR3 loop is CASSLGQNTEAFF. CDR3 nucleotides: TGTGCCAGCAGCTTGGGGCAGAACACTGAAGCTTTCTTT.